The 30 T cell receptor beta chains listed next were all sequenced from one sample in a study of cytomegalovirus exposure and HLA in healthy donors. It was with 60 Vbeta and 13 Jbeta primers that the PCR ran. TCRdb keeps only in-frame clones here, not all; method: immunoSEQ multiplex PCR. The repertoire holds roughly 44,000 clones, with more than 65% as singletons. The sample was PBMCs. All receptors derive from a man over 45 in good health and CMV-seronegative.

The chain recombines TRBV5-8 with TRBJ1-2; 7 bases are a match to TRBD1. The germline gives CDR1 SGHTS, CDR2 YDEGEE. CDR3 length: 14 residues. J lost 4 bases, V lost 4 bases, and 7 bases had no gene match. For the CDR3, the DNA is TGTGCCAGCAGCGGGGTGGACAGGCCCTATGGCTACACCTTC. This gives the protein CASSGVDRPYGYTF.

The rearrangement joins TRBV15 to TRBJ2-7; maybe TRBD2 (6 bases). V was clipped by 1 base and J by 6 bases, with 10 bases between them. The CDR3 spans 13 residues. Germline values: CDR1 LNHNV, CDR2 YYDKDF (reference sequence). CDR3 nucleotide sequence: TGTGCCACCAGCAGAGTGGGAGCGGGCGAGCAGTACTTC. It yields the protein CATSRVGAGEQYF. The full variable domain, its missing parts supplied by reference TRBV15 and TRBJ2-7, is DAMVIQNPRYQVTQFGKPVTLSCSQTLNHNVMYWYQQKSSQAPKLLFHYYDKDFNNEADTPDNFQSRRPNTSFCFLDIRSPGLGDTAMYLCATSRVGAGEQYFGPGTRLTVT.

V and J are TRBV7-2 and TRBJ1-2; 7 bases agree with TRBD1. Trimming took 1 base from V and 4 from J; bases not matched to a gene: 6. CDR3 length: 15 residues. The germline V gene has CDR1 SGHTA and CDR2 FQGNSA. The CDR3 loop is CASSLGRGQGYGYTF. The CDR3, as DNA: TGTGCCAGCAGCTTAGGTAGGGGGCAAGGCTATGGCTACACCTTC.

This clone was seen a single time. V and J are TRBV5-1 and TRBJ2-1; 7 positions agree with TRBD2. Germline V lookup: CDR1 SGHRS, CDR2 YFSETQ. This CDR3 spans 15 amino acids. The junction had 7 bases not matched to a gene; V was cut back by 5 bases and J by 2 bases. The CDR3 bases are TGCGCCAGCAGGGTTATGGGGACTACCTACAATGAGCAGTTCTTC. Translated, it gives CASRVMGTTYNEQFF.

This chain uses TRBV11-1 with TRBJ1-6; 7 positions match TRBD1. Looked up from germline, CDR1 is SGHAT and CDR2 is FQDESV (reference sequence). The V gene end was trimmed by 5 bases and the J gene end by 7 bases; junction bases not matched to a gene: 2. CDR3 length equals 13 residues. The CDR3 DNA follows: TGTGCCAGCAGCATGACAGGGAATTCACCCCTCCACTTT. This translates into CASSMTGNSPLHF.

This chain links TRBV2 with TRBJ1-6, with D perhaps TRBD1 (5 bases). This CDR3 comprises 16 residues. The V end lost 4 bases, the J end lost 7 bases, and 17 bases lay between the germline ends. Germline V gene lookup returns CDR1 SNHLY and CDR2 FYNNEI. CDR3: CASSVGRGGGNSPLHF. The CDR3 DNA is TGTGCCAGCAGTGTTGGGCGTGGGGGGGGGAATTCACCCCTCCACTTT.

The chain employs TRBV12-2 and TRBJ2-7; the D call of TRBD2 is as the table states it, not checked on the DNA. TRBV12-2 is labeled a pseudogene. The CDR3 spans 15 residues. CDR3 sequence reads: CASRLVVGGPYEQYF. CDR3 in DNA: TGTGCAAGTCGCTTAGTGGTGGGAGGACCCTACGAGCAGTACTTC.

This chain connects TRBV7-9 to TRBJ2-2, with TRBD1 as a possible D gene (6 bases). Trimming stripped 5 bases from V and 4 bases from J, with 17 bases between. CDR3 size: 16 residues. Germline-derived CDR1 and CDR2 are SEHNR and FQNEAQ (reference sequence). The CDR3 loop reads CASSPFDQGGTGELFF. CDR3 nucleotides: TGTGCCAGCAGCCCCTTCGACCAAGGGGGCACCGGGGAGCTGTTTTTT. Combining the CDR3 with reference TRBV7-9 and TRBJ2-2 gives the whole variable domain DTGVSQNPRHKITKRGQNVTFRCDPISEHNRLYWYRQTLGQGPEFLTYFQNEAQLEKSRLLSDRFSAERPKGSFSTLEIQRTEQGDSAMYLCASSPFDQGGTGELFFGEGSRLTVL.

The chain recombines TRBV27 with TRBJ2-3; 9 nucleotides line up with TRBD2. Germline assignment: CDR1 MNHEY and CDR2 SMNVEV (reference sequence). The CDR3 is 16 amino acids. The J segment lost 4 bases and the V segment lost 1 base, leaving 6 bases of the junction unmatched. CDR3 nucleotides: TGTGCCAGCAGTTTATTGGGCGGGGGGGCGGCAGATACGCAGTATTTT. The encoded protein is CASSLLGGGAADTQYF.

The chain has TRBV12-1 and TRBJ1-5; the table's D call TRBD1 went unverified against the DNA. TRBV12-1 is labeled a pseudogene. The CDR3 is 18 residues long. The CDR3, as DNA: TGTGCCAGCAGCGCCTGGACAGGGGGGGGCCATAGCAATCAGCCCCAGCATTTT. Its translation: CASSAWTGGGHSNQPQHF.

The chain couples TRBV2 to TRBJ2-7; D gene ambiguous. The CDR3 sequence is 12 residues long. V was pared by 7 bases and J by 4 bases, with 11 bases between. Germline CDR1 is SNHLY and CDR2 is FYNNEI. This CDR3 reads CASKTSSYEQYF. In DNA form, the CDR3 reads TGTGCCAGCAAGACATCCTCTTACGAGCAGTACTTC.

This clone showed up just once. V usage is TRBV7-9 and J usage is TRBJ2-7; D is perhaps TRBD2 (7 bases). The CDR3 has 15 residues. CDR1 and CDR2 from the germline V gene are SEHNR and FQNEAQ (reference sequence). The V gene lost 5 bases and the J gene lost 3 bases, with 17 bases spanning the gap. CDR3 DNA sequence: TGTGCCAGCAGCACCCATGGGGAGGGGGGCTACGAGCAGTACTTC. This translates into CASSTHGEGGYEQYF. Together with reference TRBV7-9 and TRBJ2-7, the CDR3 gives the full variable domain: DTGVSQNPRHKITKRGQNVTFRCDPISEHNRLYWYRQTLGQGPEFLTYFQNEAQLEKSRLLSDRFSAERPKGSFSTLEIQRTEQGDSAMYLCASSTHGEGGYEQYFGPGTRLTVT.

This clone has more than one count but fewer than ten. The V call is TRBV19, the J call TRBJ2-1, with D possibly being TRBD1 (5 bases). CDR3 length: 14 amino acids. Germline assignment: CDR1 LNHDA and CDR2 SQIVND (reference sequence). The V end was cut by 6 bases, the J end by 0 bases, with 9 bases between. CDR3 DNA sequence: TGTGCCAGTAGCCGGACAAGCTCCTACAATGAGCAGTTCTTC. It is translated as CASSRTSSYNEQFF.

This clone was seen once. The chain carries TRBV28 and TRBJ2-1; D is ambiguous. Germline CDR1 MDHEN, CDR2 SYDVKM. CDR3 length: 12 amino acids. Trimming took 2 bases from V and 10 from J, leaving 9 bases between them. The CDR3 is CASSLQRGEQFF. CDR3 sequence (DNA): TGTGCCAGCAGTTTACAGCGAGGCGAGCAGTTCTTC.

The chain joins TRBV5-1 to TRBJ1-1; perhaps TRBD1 as D (5 bases). The CDR3 is 14 amino acids. Germline CDR1 is SGHRS and CDR2 is YFSETQ. V was cut by 0 bases and J by 7 bases, with 13 bases left in between. Written as DNA, the CDR3 is TGCGCCAGCAGCTTGGGGGGGGGTGGGGGTGAAGCTTTCTTT. Encoded protein: CASSLGGGGGEAFF.

This chain links TRBV5-5 with TRBJ2-5, with 11 bases lining up with TRBD1. The CDR3 is 15 amino acids. Trimming at V came to 4 bases and at J to 1 base, leaving 3 bases not matched to a gene. Germline V gene data show CDR1 as SGHKS and CDR2 as YYEKEE (reference sequence). CDR3 coding DNA: TGTGCCAGCAGCCTAGGGACAGGGGGCCAAGAGACCCAGTACTTC. Translating it yields CASSLGTGGQETQYF.

V gene TRBV7-2 combines with J gene TRBJ2-3, with D perhaps TRBD2 (6 bases). Germline V gene lookup returns CDR1 SGHTA and CDR2 FQGNSA. The CDR3 has 15 amino acids. Deletions cut 6 bases from V and 0 bases from J, with 13 bases between. This chain's CDR3 is CASSERLGSTDTQYF. CDR3 nucleotide sequence: TGTGCCAGCAGTGAAAGACTAGGCAGCACAGATACGCAGTATTTT.

The chain uses TRBV18 and TRBJ2-7; no clear D gene. Trimming removed 0 bases at V and 3 bases at J, with 9 bases between. The CDR3 consists of 14 residues. Germline values: CDR1 KGHSH, CDR2 LQKENI. The CDR3, as DNA: TGTGCCAGCTCACCACCGGCGAGGAGCTACGAGCAGTACTTC. Residues: CASSPPARSYEQYF.

DNA for the CDR3: TGTGCCAGCAGCTCTATGCGTCGAGGGAGCTCTGGAAACACCATATATTTT. Translation: CASSSMRRGSSGNTIYF. The chain joins TRBV7-9 to TRBJ1-3; D ambiguous. V was clipped by 4 bases and J by 0 bases, with 16 bases between them. Per the germline V gene, CDR1 is SEHNR and CDR2 is FQNEAQ (reference sequence). The CDR3 length is 17 residues.

The J gene is TRBJ2-7, the V gene TRBV19; maybe TRBD2 (7 bases). The CDR3 runs to 16 residues. Per germline, CDR1 LNHDA and CDR2 SQIVND (reference sequence). The germline V and J ends were trimmed by 2 bases and 0 bases, with 14 bases remaining between them. The CDR3 bases are TGTGCCAGTAGTATAACCGGGGGGCTGAGCTCCTACGAGCAGTACTTC. It is translated as CASSITGGLSSYEQYF.

Here the CDR3 reads CASISGGEAFF. CDR3 nucleotide sequence: TGTGCCAGCATAAGCGGGGGTGAAGCTTTCTTT. The rearrangement joins TRBV6-1 to TRBJ1-1; tentatively, D is TRBD1 (5 bases). From germline, CDR1 is MNHNS and CDR2 SASEGT. CDR3 length: 11 amino acids. V was clipped by 7 bases and J by 7 bases, with 10 bases between them.

V and J are TRBV19 and TRBJ2-7; 9 positions match TRBD2. The CDR3 extends over 17 amino acids. Unmatched junction bases numbered 10, after V lost 1 base and J lost 3 bases. Germline V gene data show CDR1 as LNHDA and CDR2 as SQIVND (reference sequence). The CDR3 region is CASSIGAASGTVYEQYF. The CDR3 coding sequence is TGTGCCAGTAGTATAGGGGCGGCTAGCGGGACAGTCTACGAGCAGTACTTC.

The chain employs TRBV5-4 and TRBJ1-1, with 9 bases aligning to TRBD1. V gave up 1 base and J gave up 5 bases; unmatched junction bases: 6. The germline V gene encodes CDR1 SGHNT and CDR2 YYREEE (reference sequence). CDR3 length equals 15 residues. Written as DNA, the CDR3 is TGTGCCAGCAGCTTGCAACAGGGGGCACGGACTGAAGCTTTCTTT. Translating gives CASSLQQGARTEAFF. Combining the CDR3 with reference TRBV5-4 and TRBJ1-1 gives the whole variable domain ETGVTQSPTHLIKTRGQQVTLRCSSQSGHNTVSWYQQALGQGPQFIFQYYREEENGRGNFPPRFSGLQFPNYSSELNVNALELDDSALYLCASSLQQGARTEAFFGQGTRLTVV.

V gene TRBV11-2 combines with J gene TRBJ2-1, with D tentatively TRBD2 (5 bases). Germline CDR1 is SGHAT and CDR2 is FQNNGV. V lost 5 bases and J 5 bases, leaving 16 bases between the germline ends. The CDR3 consists of 15 residues. CDR3 nucleotides: TGTGCCAGCAGCCTACCGGGGTCCCCTCACAATGAGCAGTTCTTC. Translating gives CASSLPGSPHNEQFF.

This chain uses TRBV10-3 with TRBJ1-4; a weak D match, TRBD1 (5 bases). The ends were cut back, 4 bases at V and 2 bases at J, with 11 bases in the middle. The CDR3 totals 15 residues. CDR1 and CDR2 (germline): ENHRY, SYGVKD. CDR3 sequence reads: CAISGGAPTNEKLFF. CDR3 DNA sequence: TGTGCCATCAGTGGGGGCGCTCCGACTAATGAAAAACTGTTTTTT.

This chain links TRBV25-1 with TRBJ1-2; D is ambiguous. The V end was cut by 4 bases, the J end by 8 bases, with 20 bases between. The CDR3 spans 15 residues. Germline-derived CDR1 and CDR2 are MGHDK and SYGVNS. CDR3 nucleotide sequence: TGTGCCAGCAGTGTTTGGGTGGAGGGAAGGTTAGGCTACACCTTC. Residues: CASSVWVEGRLGYTF.

The V gene is TRBV5-6, the J gene TRBJ2-7, with 9 bases lining up with TRBD1. The CDR3 contains 14 residues. With 0 bases clipped from V and 5 bases from J, the junction kept 3 bases outside the gene matches. Germline V CDR1 and CDR2: SGHDT, YYEEEE. CDR3: CASSLAGTGNEQYF. CDR3 in DNA: TGTGCCAGCAGCTTGGCCGGGACAGGGAACGAGCAGTACTTC.

V usage is TRBV29-1 and J usage is TRBJ1-2, with 9 bases lining up with TRBD1. V lost 6 bases and J lost 8; bases outside the gene matches: 10. The germline gives CDR1 SQVTM, CDR2 ANQGSEA. The CDR3 runs to 13 residues. Here the CDR3 reads CSVPGQGILGYTF. In DNA, the CDR3 is TGCAGCGTCCCGGGACAGGGAATTCTGGGCTACACCTTC.

The chain carries TRBV9 and TRBJ1-6; the match to TRBD1 covers 10 bases. The CDR3 is made up of 14 amino acids. With 3 bases clipped from V and 9 bases from J, the junction kept 3 bases outside the gene matches. Germline V gene data show CDR1 as SGDLS and CDR2 as YYNGEE. Written as DNA, the CDR3 is TGTGCCAGCAGCGCAGGGACAGGGGCTTCACCCCTCCACTTT. It codes for CASSAGTGASPLHF.

The chain has TRBV7-9 and TRBJ1-1, with D possibly matching TRBD1 (6 bases). This CDR3 has 13 amino acids. Per germline, CDR1 SEHNR and CDR2 FQNEAQ (reference sequence). Trimming shortened V by 4 bases and J by 5 bases, and 11 bases separated the two germline ends. CDR3 DNA sequence: TGTGCCAGCAGCTCCCAGGGGATGACTGAAGCTTTCTTT. It specifies CASSSQGMTEAFF.